These T cell receptor beta chains were read from a single sample in a study of radiotherapy plus CTLA-4 blockade in lung cancer. Clones were sequenced by immunoSEQ multiplex PCR, and TCRdb holds only the in-frame ones, with some missing. The data hold more than 75,000 clones, with roughly 79% observed a single time. Material: peripheral blood, obtained from a patient treated with radiotherapy plus ipilimumab. All receptors come from a human donor with non-small cell lung cancer who had a partial response to radiotherapy plus ipilimumab. Some clones in this sample may be carry-over from other donors' samples. Both conserved end residues are part of each CDR3. Fields, in order: D gene, V gene, J gene, clone size, CDR3 DNA, CDR3 protein. The D gene is left open where the match is weak. Size values are once, few and many counts, or a class for expanded clones, and some rows have none.

-,TRBV11-3,TRBJ1-6,-,TGTGCCAGCAGCTCCCCGACAGGTTATAATTCACCCCTCCACTTT,CASSSPTGYNSPLHF
-,TRBV20-1,TRBJ1-2,-,TGCAGTGCCGGAGGGTGGTATGGCTACACCTTC,CSAGGWYGYTF
TRBD2,TRBV6-1,TRBJ2-1,-,TGTGCCAGCAGTGAAGAGGGACTAGGGGTTCGGGTGCAGTTCTTC,CASSEEGLGVRVQFF
-,TRBV19,TRBJ2-5,-,TGTGCCAGTAGTATGGGCGGGGAAGAGACCCAGTACTTC,CASSMGGEETQYF
TRBD1,TRBV11-3,TRBJ1-6,-,TGTGCCAGCAGCTCCGGACAGGGCCGAGTCGGCCACTTT,CASSSGQGRVGHF
TRBD2,TRBV19,TRBJ2-2,-,TGTGCCAGTAGCGATAGCGGGAGAGGAACCGGGGAGCTGTTTTTT,CASSDSGRGTGELFF
-,TRBV7-2,TRBJ1-1,-,TGTGCCAGCAGCCCCTGGGTCCGTCAGGACACTGAAGCTTTCTTT,CASSPWVRQDTEAFF
TRBD1,TRBV10-3,TRBJ2-7,-,TGTGCCAGCAGTCCTGCGGACAGGGGGCTGTGGGAGCAGTACTTC,CASSPADRGLWEQYF
-,TRBV7-3,TRBJ2-5,-,TGTGCCAGCAGCCGCGGCACCCAAGAGACCCAGTACTTC,CASSRGTQETQYF
-,TRBV11-3,TRBJ1-3,-,TGTGCCAGCAGCTTAGTCGCAGGAAACTCTGGAAACACCATATATTTT,CASSLVAGNSGNTIYF
TRBD2,TRBV28,TRBJ2-7,-,TGTGCCAGCAGTCCCCTCAGCGGGAGAATCTACGAGCAGTACTTC,CASSPLSGRIYEQYF
-,TRBV28,TRBJ2-1,once,TGTGCCAGCAGTTTAAGTGGCAGGCACTACAATGAGCAGTTCTTC,CASSLSGRHYNEQFF
TRBD2,TRBV5-1,TRBJ2-7,-,TGCGCCAGCAGCTTGGTTCTGGCGGGAGATGACGAGCAGTACTTC,CASSLVLAGDDEQYF
-,TRBV2,TRBJ1-2,-,TGTGCCAGCACCAGGGAGGGGTGGGGCTACACCTTC,CASTREGWGYTF
-,TRBV28,TRBJ1-2,-,TGTGCCAGCAGTTTAGCGGGGAGGCGCGGCTACACCTTC,CASSLAGRRGYTF
TRBD1,TRBV11-3,TRBJ2-7,-,TGTGCCAGCATGGTCCCCCGAGACAGGGACTACGAGCAGTACTTC,CASMVPRDRDYEQYF
TRBD1,TRBV9,TRBJ1-4,-,TGTGCCAGCAGCCCCTCCGGGACAGGGGGCTTTAATGAAAAACTGTTTTTT,CASSPSGTGGFNEKLFF
TRBD2,TRBV6-5,TRBJ2-1,-,TGTGCCAGCAGTTACTCTGGCGGGAGTTCCAGAAATGAGCAGTTCTTC,CASSYSGGSSRNEQFF
-,TRBV18,TRBJ2-3,-,TGTGCCAGCAGTGTAGCGCAAGGGAGTGTGGATACGCAGTATTTT,CASSVAQGSVDTQYF
TRBD1,TRBV6-1,TRBJ2-7,few,TGTGCCAGCAGTAAGGGACAGCCCTCTAGGTACGAGCAGTACTTC,CASSKGQPSRYEQYF
-,TRBV6-1,TRBJ2-1,-,TGTGCCAGCAGTGAAGTTGGGAGCGGCTACAATGAGCAGTTCTTC,CASSEVGSGYNEQFF
TRBD1,TRBV2,TRBJ1-2,-,TGTGCCAGCAGAAGGGACAGGGGGTATGGCTACACCTTC,CASRRDRGYGYTF
TRBD1,TRBV27,TRBJ1-2,-,TGTGCCAGCATGGGGACCGGGACAGGGGATTTTTTGCATGGCTACACCTTC,CASMGTGTGDFLHGYTF
TRBD1,TRBV19,TRBJ1-1,many,TGTGCCAGTAGTATGCTTTCGGGACAGAGAAACACTGAAGCTTTCTTT,CASSMLSGQRNTEAFF
-,TRBV15,TRBJ1-6,few,TGTGCCACCAGCAGGGCGGGACCCGGGGATTCACCCCTCCACTTT,CATSRAGPGDSPLHF
-,TRBV18,TRBJ2-3,-,TGTGCCAGCTCACCACCGGACACTAAACCAGACACAGATACGCAGTATTTT,CASSPPDTKPDTDTQYF
TRBD2,TRBV6-4,TRBJ2-1,-,TGTGCCAGCAGCGCTCTAGCGGGAGCTTACAATGAGCAGTTCTTC,CASSALAGAYNEQFF
TRBD1,TRBV6-1,TRBJ2-3,-,TGTGCCAGCAGGGAAACAGGGGTTGATACGCAGTATTTT,CASRETGVDTQYF
-,TRBV29-1,TRBJ2-7,-,TGCAGCGCCCACAGCTCCGGTGCCGGAGGGCAGTACTTC,CSAHSSGAGGQYF
-,TRBV7-3,TRBJ2-5,-,TGTGCCAGCAGCGCGGGACTGCCGGCGGAGACCCAGTACTTC,CASSAGLPAETQYF
-,TRBV7-6,TRBJ1-2,-,TGTGCCAGCACTCCCTTGGACAGATACTTTAACTATGGCTACACCTTC,CASTPLDRYFNYGYTF
-,TRBV5-1,TRBJ2-3,-,TGCGCCAGCAGCTTTGGAGCTCGGGGGGCTTCGGGCACAGATACGCAGTATTTT,CASSFGARGASGTDTQYF
TRBD2,TRBV5-6,TRBJ2-1,-,TGTGCCAGCAGCTCACCTAGCGGGAGGGGCCCACAGTTCTTC,CASSSPSGRGPQFF
-,TRBV6-1,TRBJ1-3,-,TGTGCCAGCAATAAGGAGCGCCGTGCTGGAAACACCATATATTTT,CASNKERRAGNTIYF
TRBD2,TRBV9,TRBJ2-4,-,TGTGCCAGCAGCGTAGATGATCCGGCTAGCGGGAGGGAGGACATTCAGTACTTC,CASSVDDPASGREDIQYF
-,TRBV27,TRBJ1-5,-,TGTGCCAGCAGTTTCGGAGGGCCTAATCAGCCCCAGCATTTT,CASSFGGPNQPQHF
TRBD1,TRBV6-6,TRBJ2-7,-,TGTGCCAGCAGCCCCGGCGGGACAGGGGGATACGAGCAGTACTTC,CASSPGGTGGYEQYF
TRBD2,TRBV7-3,TRBJ2-3,-,TGTGCCAGCAGCCGAGATAGGACTAGCGGCAGCACAGATACGCAGTATTTT,CASSRDRTSGSTDTQYF
-,TRBV6-5,TRBJ2-7,once,TGTGCCAGCAGTTACTCCAGGCCGGGACTGAACTACGAGCAGTACTTC,CASSYSRPGLNYEQYF
-,TRBV23-1,TRBJ2-5,-,TGCGCCAGCTCCCTATCGGAGGGCTTCCAAGAGACCCAGTACTTC,CASSLSEGFQETQYF
-,TRBV5-6,TRBJ2-5,-,TGTGCCAGCAGCTTGGACAGACAAGAGACCCAGTACTTC,CASSLDRQETQYF
-,TRBV19,TRBJ1-1,-,TGTGCCAGTACCCCAGGGAACACTGAAGCTTTCTTT,CASTPGNTEAFF
TRBD2,TRBV30,TRBJ2-3,-,TGTGCCTGGAGTGTATGGACTAGCGGTACAGATACGCAGTATTTT,CAWSVWTSGTDTQYF
-,TRBV6-5,TRBJ2-2,few,TGTGCCAGCAGTTACGACAGCGGGGAGCTGTTTTTT,CASSYDSGELFF
-,TRBV28,TRBJ1-5,once,TGTGCCGGACGGACAGTCAATCAGCCCCAGCATTTT,CAGRTVNQPQHF
TRBD2,TRBV4-2,TRBJ2-1,-,TGTGCCAGCAGCCAAGACCAGGGGACTAGTTTCATCAATGAGCAGTTCTTC,CASSQDQGTSFINEQFF
-,TRBV7-3,TRBJ2-2,-,TGTGCCAGCAGCTTGGAGGGAAACACCGGGGAGCTGTTTTTT,CASSLEGNTGELFF
-,TRBV4-1,TRBJ1-1,-,TGCGCCAGCAGCCGGACTTTAGGGTTCCCCACTGAAGCTTTCTTT,CASSRTLGFPTEAFF
-,TRBV5-4,TRBJ1-4,-,TGTGCCAGCAGCTTGGGGTCAGGCGGGTTTGACGGAAAACTGTTTTTT,CASSLGSGGFDGKLFF
-,TRBV7-2,TRBJ1-5,-,TGTGCCAGCAGCTTAGGACACAGGGCGAATCAGCCCCAGCATTTT,CASSLGHRANQPQHF
TRBD2,TRBV5-1,TRBJ2-5,-,TGCGCCAGCAGCTTGTTGACGGGAGGTCCCCAGGAGACCCAGTACTTC,CASSLLTGGPQETQYF
-,TRBV6-6,TRBJ1-1,-,TGTGCCAGCAGACGAGGGGGGAACACTGAAGCTTTCTTT,CASRRGGNTEAFF
TRBD2,TRBV5-1,TRBJ2-5,-,TGCGCCAGCAGCTTGGATAGCGGGGAAGAAGAGACCCAGTACTTC,CASSLDSGEEETQYF
TRBD2,TRBV11-3,TRBJ2-7,-,TGTGCCAGCAGCCCCGCTAGCGGGGCCTACGAGCAGTACTTC,CASSPASGAYEQYF